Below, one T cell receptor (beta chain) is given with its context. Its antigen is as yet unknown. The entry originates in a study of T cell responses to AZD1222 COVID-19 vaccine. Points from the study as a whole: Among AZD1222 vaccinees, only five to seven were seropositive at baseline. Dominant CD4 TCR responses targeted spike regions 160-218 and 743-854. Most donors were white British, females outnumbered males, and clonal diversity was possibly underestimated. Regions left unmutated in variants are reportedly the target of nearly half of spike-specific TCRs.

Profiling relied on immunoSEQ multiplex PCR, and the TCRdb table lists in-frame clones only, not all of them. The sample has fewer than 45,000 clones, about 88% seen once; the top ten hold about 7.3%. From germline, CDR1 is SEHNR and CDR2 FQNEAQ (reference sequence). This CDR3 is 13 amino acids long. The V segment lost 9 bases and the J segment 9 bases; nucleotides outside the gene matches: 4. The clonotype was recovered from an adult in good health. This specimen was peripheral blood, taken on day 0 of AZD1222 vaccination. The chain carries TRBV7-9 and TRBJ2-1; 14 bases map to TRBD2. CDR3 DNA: TGTGCCAGAGGGACTAGCGGGAGAAGTGAGCAGTTCTTC. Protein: CARGTSGRSEQFF.